This entry features one TCR beta chain sequence. With 7 bases removed from V and 8 bases from J, the gap between germline ends came to 17 bases. The CDR3 runs to 14 residues. CDR1 and CDR2 from the germline V gene are MNHEY and SVGAGI. The data are from a study of blood T cell repertoires in COVID-19. Study background: The origin of the acute and convalescent COVID-19 samples was the United States, Italy and Spain. PBMCs, B-cell-depleted T cells, or T cells provided the cDNA or gDNA that made up the material.

Original processing notes: Reference gene primers were amplified, and this amplification served to estimate nucleated cell counts. Only in-frame clones appear in the TCRdb table, and some are missing; sequencing was by immunoSEQ multiplex PCR. V, J and clone size derive from that table, while D and trimming were established from the DNA sequence. The sample lists 180,000 or so clones; approximately 82% were seen once. This chain links TRBV6-5 with TRBJ1-4; the D is unclear. The receptor's source is a human donor with acute or convalescent COVID-19. The donor label of this sample is uncertain. The sequencing sample was made of peripheral blood. The DNA of the CDR3 is TGTGCCAGCATATTGGCGGGGATAGGGGAAAAACTGTTTTTT. It yields the protein CASILAGIGEKLFF.